The 8 T cell receptor beta chains listed next were all sequenced from one sample in a study of CD8+ T cells in alopecia areata. It was cDNA, reverse transcribed from extracted RNA, that served as the sequencing template. Libraries were prepared by immunoSEQ multiplex PCR; TCRdb keeps only in-frame clonotypes and omits some of them. Of some 95,000 clones detected, 44% appear once; the ten largest clones hold 18%. As to treatment: oral pan-JAK inhibitor, 5-10 mg twice daily. The source was CD8+ T cells sorted from blood, collected at week 24, from a patient treated with tofacitinib. Every receptor here comes from a human donor with alopecia areata.

The gene calls are TRBV29-1 and TRBJ2-2; D is possibly TRBD2 (6 bases). Germline V gene lookup returns CDR1 SQVTM and CDR2 ANQGSEA. The CDR3 totals 14 residues. The V end lost 4 bases, the J end lost 5 bases, and 14 bases lay between the germline ends. CDR3 DNA: TGCAGCGTTGGGGCTCCTCGGGGGACCGGGGAGCTGTTTTTT. Translation: CSVGAPRGTGELFF.

The V and J genes are TRBV6-5 and TRBJ2-3; D is possibly TRBD2 (5 bases). Germline V gene data show CDR1 as MNHEY and CDR2 as SVGAGI. Trimming pared 4 bases from V and 4 bases from J, leaving 18 bases between. CDR3 length: 16 residues. The CDR3 bases are TGTGCCAGCAGTTTAACCTTTGCGGGTGGTGCAGATACGCAGTATTTT. This gives the protein CASSLTFAGGADTQYF.

The genes are TRBV7-9 and TRBJ2-7, with 9 bases matching TRBD2. The CDR3 sequence is 16 residues long. V was clipped by 5 bases and J by 0 bases; unmatched bases: 8. Per germline, CDR1 SEHNR and CDR2 FQNEAQ (reference sequence). CDR3 coding DNA: TGTGCCAGCAGCACTCCTAGCGGGGATAGCTCCTACGAGCAGTACTTC. Protein product: CASSTPSGDSSYEQYF.

This chain uses TRBV19 with TRBJ2-2; no definite D call. The CDR3 has 12 residues. CDR1 and CDR2 from the germline V gene are LNHDA and SQIVND (reference sequence). Trimming took off 1 base at V and 5 bases at J, with 2 bases between the two ends. CDR3 sequence (DNA): TGTGCCAGTAGTATAGCAACCGGGGAGCTGTTTTTT. It translates to CASSIATGELFF.

V and J are TRBV19 and TRBJ2-5; D unresolved. V lost 5 bases and J 5 bases, leaving 12 bases between the germline ends. The CDR3 has 13 residues. Looked up from germline, CDR1 is LNHDA and CDR2 is SQIVND (reference sequence). CDR3 region: CASSLGNRETQYF. CDR3 sequence (DNA): TGTGCCAGTAGTCTGGGAAACCGGGAGACCCAGTACTTC. The variable domain in full, with the rest retrieved from reference TRBV19 and TRBJ2-5, is DGGITQSPKYLFRKEGQNVTLSCEQNLNHDAMYWYRQDPGQGLRLIYYSQIVNDFQKGDIAEGYSVSREKKESFPLTVTSAQKNPTAFYLCASSLGNRETQYFGPGTRLLVL.

The sample holds a few counts of this clone. The rearrangement joins TRBV11-1 to TRBJ2-7, with 8 bases fitting TRBD1. Trimming removed 3 bases from V and 2 bases from J; junction bases left unmatched: 3. CDR3 length: 14 amino acids. Germline CDR1 SGHAT, CDR2 FQDESV (reference sequence). The CDR3 DNA is TGTGCCAGCAGCTTTGACAGGGGCCCCTACGAGCAGTACTTC. Translated, it gives CASSFDRGPYEQYF. Based on the CDR3 plus reference TRBV11-1 and TRBJ2-7, the full variable domain is EAEVAQSPRYKITEKSQAVAFWCDPISGHATLYWYRQILGQGPELLVQFQDESVVDDSQLPKDRFSAERLKGVDSTLKIQPAELGDSAMYLCASSFDRGPYEQYFGPGTRLTVT.

The rearrangement links TRBV9 to TRBJ1-4, with 8 bases fitting TRBD1. CDR1 and CDR2 from the germline V gene are SGDLS and YYNGEE. V was clipped by 3 bases and J by 2 bases; unmatched bases: 3. The CDR3 runs to 15 residues. The CDR3 region has the DNA TGTGCCAGCAGCGGGACAGGGTTCACTAATGAAAAACTGTTTTTT. Its protein product is CASSGTGFTNEKLFF.

This clone was observed a handful of times. V is TRBV19 and J is TRBJ1-2; no reliable D call. CDR1 and CDR2 (germline): LNHDA, SQIVND (reference sequence). The V end was cut by 5 bases, the J end by 3 bases, with 13 bases between. This CDR3 region has 14 residues. CDR3 coding DNA: TGTGCCAGTAGTGCGGGGTATGGGTACTATGGCTACACCTTC. This translates into CASSAGYGYYGYTF.